Listed below are T cell receptor beta chains from one sample, sequenced in a study of T cell changes during pregnancy in multiple sclerosis. Sequencing used immunoSEQ multiplex PCR; TCRdb keeps in-frame clones, though not all of them. The data contain some 77,000 clones, about nine tenths of them singletons. Here the sequenced sample was peripheral blood, taken before pregnancy. The receptor source for this set is a female donor with multiple sclerosis, enrolled in a pregnancy study. Each CDR3 is given with its conserved first and last residue. D genes are given only for firm matches. Not all rows give a size; the values are once, few, many and, for expanded clones, a class.

abundance	v_gene	len	j_gene	d_gene	CDR3nt	CDR3aa
.	TRBV18	16	TRBJ1-1	.	TGTGCCAGCTCCTCGATCAGGGGCCGGCCGCCCGGTGAAGCTTTCTTT	CASSSIRGRPPGEAFF
once	TRBV6-5	16	TRBJ2-7	TRBD1	TGTGCCAGCAGTTACTTAAAAGGGACAGGGGTTGACGAGCAGTACTTC	CASSYLKGTGVDEQYF
.	TRBV5-8	14	TRBJ1-5	.	TGTGCCAGCAACTTCGGGTGGAGCAATCAGCCCCAGCATTTT	CASNFGWSNQPQHF
.	TRBV10-3	14	TRBJ1-5	.	TGTGCCATCAGGGAGGGCCAGGGTCATCAGCCCCAGCATTTT	CAIREGQGHQPQHF
.	TRBV15	15	TRBJ2-3	TRBD2	TGTGCCACCAGCAGGTTAGCGGGGGGCCCAGATACGCAGTATTTT	CATSRLAGGPDTQYF
.	TRBV5-4	14	TRBJ1-1	.	TGTGCCAGCAGCCTCAGGGAGGGAAACACTGAAGCTTTCTTT	CASSLREGNTEAFF
.	TRBV11-2	13	TRBJ1-2	TRBD1	TGTGCCAGCAGCCCACAGGGGGCGCGGGGCTACACCTTC	CASSPQGARGYTF
.	TRBV6-5	15	TRBJ1-1	.	TGTGCCAGCAGTTACTCGAGAACCCTGGACACTGAAGCTTTCTTT	CASSYSRTLDTEAFF
once	TRBV2	12	TRBJ2-2	.	TGTGCCAGCAAGCCGGGGACCGGGGAGCTGTTTTTT	CASKPGTGELFF
.	TRBV12-5	19	TRBJ1-2	TRBD1	TGTGCTAGTGGTCCCTCATCCGACAGGGGGCCACGGGCTAACTATGGCTACACCTTC	CASGPSSDRGPRANYGYTF
.	TRBV29-1	13	TRBJ2-7	.	TGCAGCGCCGGGAGGGACAGGGATCACGAGCAGTACTTC	CSAGRDRDHEQYF
.	TRBV27	13	TRBJ1-6	.	TGTGCCAGCAGTTTGTTAGGGAGTTCACCCCTCCACTTT	CASSLLGSSPLHF
.	TRBV15	14	TRBJ2-1	.	TGTGCCACCAGCGCACACCTCTCCTACAATGAGCAGTTCTTC	CATSAHLSYNEQFF
.	TRBV5-4	15	TRBJ2-3	TRBD2	TGTGCCAGCAGCTTAGCGGGGGGGGGCACAGATACGCAGTATTTT	CASSLAGGGTDTQYF
.	TRBV5-4	14	TRBJ1-1	TRBD1	TGTGCCAGCACCGCGGACAGGAGGAACACTGAAGCTTTCTTT	CASTADRRNTEAFF
.	TRBV7-6	14	TRBJ2-2	TRBD1	TGTGCCAGCAGCTTACAGGGGGCATCCGGGGAGCTGTTTTTT	CASSLQGASGELFF
once	TRBV7-8	16	TRBJ1-5	.	TGTGCCAGCAGCTCGAGGGGGGGACCGAGCAATCAGCCCCAGCATTTT	CASSSRGGPSNQPQHF
few	TRBV9	14	TRBJ1-1	.	TGTGCCAGCAGCGTAGTCGCGGGGAAGGGTGAAGCTTTCTTT	CASSVVAGKGEAFF
.	TRBV11-2	16	TRBJ2-1	.	TGTGCCAGCAGCTTAAAGGGGCTAGACACCTACAATGAGCAGTTCTTC	CASSLKGLDTYNEQFF
.	TRBV7-9	15	TRBJ1-6	.	TGTGCCAGCAGCCCGGGGCAGGGAGGCAATTCACCCCTCCACTTT	CASSPGQGGNSPLHF
.	TRBV13	15	TRBJ2-7	TRBD1	TGTGCCAGCAGCTTAGTAGGGACAGGGTACTACGAGCAGTACTTC	CASSLVGTGYYEQYF
.	TRBV11-1	12	TRBJ1-2	.	TGTGCCAGCAGCTTACCGGGTAAAGGCTACACCTTC	CASSLPGKGYTF
once	TRBV5-1	14	TRBJ1-6	TRBD1	TGCGCCAGCAGCTCCACAGGGGGAGACTCACCCCTCCACTTT	CASSSTGGDSPLHF
.	TRBV7-2	15	TRBJ2-3	.	TGTGCCAGCAGCTTAACTACCGGTGGCACAGATACGCAGTATTTT	CASSLTTGGTDTQYF
.	TRBV10-1	15	TRBJ1-1	TRBD1	TGCGCCAGCAGTGGATCCGGGACAGGGTACACTGAAGCTTTCTTT	CASSGSGTGYTEAFF
.	TRBV6-6	10	TRBJ1-2	.	TGTGCCGCCGGGGTGGACGGCTACACCTTC	CAAGVDGYTF
.	TRBV6-6	15	TRBJ2-2	TRBD1	TGTGCCAGCAGTTGGAGGGGACAGGACTACGGGGAGCTGTTTTTT	CASSWRGQDYGELFF
.	TRBV5-1	14	TRBJ1-2	.	TGCGCCAGCAGCACTACGACAGGCAGCTATGGCTACACCTTC	CASSTTTGSYGYTF